The 10 T cell receptor beta chains listed next were all sequenced from one sample in a study of cytomegalovirus exposure and HLA in healthy donors. 60 Vbeta and 13 Jbeta primers were used in PCR. TCRdb keeps only in-frame clones here, not all; method: immunoSEQ multiplex PCR. The sample holds about 180,000 clones, around 80% seen once. Material: PBMCs. The receptors here all came from a man between 18 and 35 years old in good health and CMV-seronegative.

This rearrangement joins TRBV10-3 to TRBJ1-3, with 7 positions matching TRBD1. In germline, CDR1 is ENHRY, CDR2 SYGVKD. The CDR3 consists of 14 residues. V lost 8 bases, J lost 8 bases, and 12 bases stayed unmatched. CDR3: CAIRSQGETDTIYF. CDR3 DNA: TGTGCCATCCGTAGCCAGGGGGAGACGGACACCATATATTTT.

This clone was seen only once. The V call is TRBV7-8, the J call TRBJ1-3; 7 bases line up with TRBD1. V gave up 2 bases and J gave up 5 bases; unmatched junction bases: 3. Germline V gene sequence: CDR1 SGHVS, CDR2 FQNEAQ. This CDR3 has 14 residues. The CDR3 nucleotides are TGTGCCAGCAGCTTAAGACAGGGAAGAAACACCATATATTTT. It translates to CASSLRQGRNTIYF.

V and J are TRBV5-4 and TRBJ2-2; TRBD2 matches 10 bases. CDR3 length: 15 amino acids. Looked up from germline, CDR1 is SGHNT and CDR2 is YYREEE (reference sequence). Trimming at V came to 4 bases and at J to 4 bases, leaving 4 bases not matched to a gene. The CDR3 sequence is CASSAIAGGTGELFF. The CDR3 bases are TGTGCCAGCAGCGCAATAGCGGGGGGCACCGGGGAGCTGTTTTTT. Variable domain in full (rest from reference TRBV5-4 and TRBJ2-2): ETGVTQSPTHLIKTRGQQVTLRCSSQSGHNTVSWYQQALGQGPQFIFQYYREEENGRGNFPPRFSGLQFPNYSSELNVNALELDDSALYLCASSAIAGGTGELFFGEGSRLTVL.

The rearrangement joins TRBV28 to TRBJ1-4; D is unresolved. The length of the CDR3 is 14 residues. Germline V gene data show CDR1 as MDHEN and CDR2 as SYDVKM. Trimming stripped 7 bases from V and 0 bases from J, with 9 bases between. CDR3 nucleotides: TGTGCCAGCACCTGGAGAACAACTAATGAAAAACTGTTTTTT. The encoded protein is CASTWRTTNEKLFF.

V usage is TRBV7-9 and J usage is TRBJ2-5; 9 bases fit TRBD1. The J call could be wrong; TRBJ2-7 is a better fit for the DNA end. The CDR3 has 14 residues. In germline, CDR1 is SEHNR, CDR2 FQNEAQ (reference sequence). CDR3: CASSPGQGPYEQYF. CDR3 sequence (DNA): TGTGCCAGCAGTCCGGGACAGGGACCTTACGAGCAGTACTTC.

V gene TRBV5-4 combines with J gene TRBJ1-6, with 10 positions matching TRBD1. The germline gives CDR1 SGHNT, CDR2 YYREEE (reference sequence). CDR3 length: 16 residues. Losses at the gene ends were 0 bases for V and 9 bases for J; bases not matched to a gene: 6. CDR3: CASSLGWDRGGSPLHF. Here the CDR3 DNA reads TGTGCCAGCAGCTTGGGTTGGGACAGGGGCGGTTCACCCCTCCACTTT. Together with reference TRBV5-4 and TRBJ1-6, the CDR3 gives the full variable domain: ETGVTQSPTHLIKTRGQQVTLRCSSQSGHNTVSWYQQALGQGPQFIFQYYREEENGRGNFPPRFSGLQFPNYSSELNVNALELDDSALYLCASSLGWDRGGSPLHFGNGTRLTVT.

This chain links TRBV7-9 with TRBJ2-7, with 13 nucleotides matching TRBD2. This CDR3 is 17 amino acids long. Germline-derived CDR1 and CDR2 are SEHNR and FQNEAQ (reference sequence). The trim removed 1 base at V and 4 bases at J, leaving 7 bases unmatched. The CDR3 region is CASSLEVTSGRAYEQYF. The CDR3 DNA is TGTGCCAGCAGCTTAGAGGTCACTAGCGGGAGGGCTTACGAGCAGTACTTC.

The chain links TRBV11-1 to TRBJ1-1; D not certain. Trimming pared 1 base from V and 5 bases from J, leaving 11 bases between. The CDR3 is 14 amino acids. Germline loops: CDR1 SGHAT, CDR2 FQDESV (reference sequence). The CDR3 region has the DNA TGTGCCAGCAGCTTAGTGGAGGCTCGGACTGAAGCTTTCTTT. Protein product: CASSLVEARTEAFF.

V usage is TRBV9 and J usage is TRBJ2-1; TRBD2 aligns across 10 bases. The CDR3 consists of 15 residues. Germline lookup yields CDR1 SGDLS and CDR2 YYNGEE. V trimming: 3 bases; J trimming: 6 bases; junction bases outside the gene matches: 6. The CDR3 reads CASSGSGRAANEQFF. The DNA of the CDR3 is TGTGCCAGCAGCGGAAGCGGGAGGGCCGCCAATGAGCAGTTCTTC. Full variable domain (remainder filled in from reference TRBV9 and TRBJ2-1): DSGVTQTPKHLITATGQRVTLRCSPRSGDLSVYWYQQSLDQGLQFLIQYYNGEERAKGNILERFSAQQFPDLHSELNLSSLELGDSALYFCASSGSGRAANEQFFGPGTRLTVL.

This chain uses TRBV5-1 with TRBJ1-5; D uncertain. Germline values: CDR1 SGHRS, CDR2 YFSETQ. Between the trimmed V and J ends, which lost 0 bases and 6 bases, there was a span of 13 bases. The length of the CDR3 is 15 residues. The CDR3: CASSLGVGTGQPQHF. The CDR3 DNA sequence: TGCGCCAGCAGCTTGGGTGTCGGAACGGGTCAGCCCCAGCATTTT. Using reference TRBV5-1 and TRBJ1-5 for the parts outside the CDR3, the full variable domain is KAGVTQTPRYLIKTRGQQVTLSCSPISGHRSVSWYQQTPGQGLQFLFEYFSETQRNKGNFPGRFSGRQFSNSRSEMNVSTLELGDSALYLCASSLGVGTGQPQHFGDGTRLSIL.